This TCR beta chain comes out of a study of T cells after yellow fever vaccination. Overall study results and limits: A large majority of primary-vaccination clones showed up again after the booster (around 95% CD4, around 85% CD8).

The table lists this clonotype with a few counts. Its antigen is unknown. UMIs and a universal primer site were added when TCR cDNA was made by 5'RACE template switching. One entry per CDR3 protein, called by TCRdb with MiXCR from the 5' RACE reads. The sample carries 550,000 or so distinct CDR3 sequences, around 21% recorded once. The V end lost 2 bases, the J end lost 5 bases, and 15 bases lay between the germline ends. The CDR3 is 15 amino acids. CDR1 MNHEY and CDR2 SMNVEV come from the germline V gene (reference sequence). The source was PBMCs, collected 15 days after the yellow fever booster vaccination. The receptor was isolated from a man aged 30-40 years who received the YFV17D yellow fever vaccine. The V and J genes are TRBV27 and TRBJ2-5; D may be TRBD2 (5 bases). In nucleotides, the CDR3 is TGTGCCAGCAGTTTAAGTTGGGGAGACTTGGAGACCCAGTACTTC. It codes for CASSLSWGDLETQYF.